This T cell receptor beta chain was captured in a study of T cell responses to AZD1222 COVID-19 vaccine. V was clipped by 1 base and J by 4 bases, with 18 bases between them. The germline CDR1 and CDR2 sequences are LGHNA and YNFKEQ. CDR3 length equals 17 residues. TCRdb's table, derived via immunoSEQ multiplex PCR, lists solely in-frame clones and lacks some. This sample has 100,000 to 150,000 clones; 90% occur once, and the top ten carry roughly 7.2%. This clone was recorded many times. The chain has TRBV4-2 and TRBJ2-3; maybe TRBD1 (5 bases). Sequencing was performed on peripheral blood, taken on day 0 of AZD1222 vaccination. The origin of this receptor is an adult in good health. For the CDR3, the DNA is TGTGCCAGCAGCCAAGGAAAGGGGTGGAGCGAAGCAGATACGCAGTATTTT. Amino acids: CASSQGKGWSEADTQYF.